This TCR beta chain was recorded in a study of T cell changes during pregnancy in multiple sclerosis. Germline V CDR1 and CDR2: DFQATT, SNEGSKA (reference sequence). Trimming took off 3 bases at V and 4 bases at J, with 6 bases between the two ends. The length of the CDR3 is 11 residues. The data were produced by immunoSEQ multiplex PCR, yet TCRdb's version contains in-frame clones alone and is incomplete. The table includes approximately 60,000 clones, about 92% detected once. The sequence came from a female donor in good health, enrolled as a control in a pregnancy study. The chain recombines TRBV20-1 with TRBJ1-2; D is unresolved. Material: peripheral blood, obtained in the third trimester of pregnancy. CDR3 in DNA: TGCAGTGCTAGGATACTCTATGGCTACACCTTC. The encoded protein is CSARILYGYTF.